Below are 31 T cell receptor beta chains sequenced from a single sample in a study of shared clonotypes between healthy human individuals (dated by TCRdb to 2018 to 2020). The library relied on the immunoSEQ multiplex PCR assay. Imported from immuneACCESS, the table was reduced by TCRdb to in-frame sequences with V and J called. These copies leave out some clones; in studies compared against another copy, an unresolved V gene accounts for under half, and the cause of the remainder is not known. This sample gives roughly 760,000 clones in total; roughly 70% of them show up just once. The top ten hold under 2% of the sample. Sequenced input: memory CD4+ T cells sorted from blood. The cell subset or site label here, explained by the study, means: CD45RA-negative fraction. The receptor set was obtained from a young woman in good health.

The chain combines TRBV5-1 with TRBJ2-5, with D perhaps TRBD1 (5 bases). The V and J ends lost 7 bases and 2 bases respectively, with 9 bases between them. The length of the CDR3 is 12 residues. The germline gives CDR1 SGHRS, CDR2 YFSETQ. Here the CDR3 DNA reads TGCGCCAGCTTTGACAGACAAGAGACCCAGTACTTC. Encoded protein: CASFDRQETQYF.

This clone was counted once. CDR3: CSVSPQLNTEAFF. DNA for the CDR3: TGCAGCGTTTCCCCGCAGCTGAACACTGAAGCTTTCTTT. The chain carries TRBV29-1 and TRBJ1-1; D not certain. Germline V gives CDR1 SQVTM, CDR2 ANQGSEA. The CDR3 totals 13 residues. Trimming took 5 bases from V and 0 from J, leaving 10 bases between them.

The V call is TRBV5-4, the J call TRBJ2-1; 10 bases align to TRBD2. Looked up from germline, CDR1 is SGHNT and CDR2 is YYREEE (reference sequence). After removal of 4 bases from V and 4 bases from J, the junction contained 17 bases not matched to a gene. There are 19 residues in the CDR3. The CDR3 sequence is CASSQKGGQAGGRYNEQFF. The CDR3 nucleotides read TGTGCCAGCAGCCAAAAGGGGGGTCAAGCGGGAGGGCGTTACAATGAGCAGTTCTTC. Using reference TRBV5-4 and TRBJ2-1 for the parts outside the CDR3, the full variable domain is ETGVTQSPTHLIKTRGQQVTLRCSSQSGHNTVSWYQQALGQGPQFIFQYYREEENGRGNFPPRFSGLQFPNYSSELNVNALELDDSALYLCASSQKGGQAGGRYNEQFFGPGTRLTVL.

The V call is TRBV19, the J call TRBJ2-1; no clear D gene. The CDR3 covers 11 residues. V lost 3 bases and J 13 bases, leaving 10 bases between the germline ends. Per germline, CDR1 LNHDA and CDR2 SQIVND (reference sequence). The CDR3: CASSIFRHQFF. DNA for the CDR3: TGTGCCAGTAGTATTTTTCGCCATCAGTTCTTC.

This clone was seen a few times. The rearrangement uses TRBV5-6 and TRBJ1-1, with D unresolved. The germline CDR1 and CDR2 sequences are SGHDT and YYEEEE. V was shortened by 5 bases and J by 3 bases, with 14 bases between the two germline ends. CDR3 length: 14 amino acids. CDR3 sequence (DNA): TGTGCCAGCAGTCTGATATTGAGGGACACTGAAGCTTTCTTT. It codes for CASSLILRDTEAFF.

Remarks on this clone: Other nucleotide sequences in the sample specify the same CDR3. This chain uses TRBV27 with TRBJ2-7; 7 positions agree with TRBD1. Germline lookup yields CDR1 MNHEY and CDR2 SMNVEV (reference sequence). J lost 5 bases, V lost 3 bases, and 4 bases had no gene match. The CDR3 spans 13 residues. The CDR3 DNA sequence: TGTGCCAGCAGTTTTAACAGGGGCCACGAGCAGTACTTC. Encoded protein: CASSFNRGHEQYF.

The rearrangement uses TRBV19 and TRBJ2-5, with D hard to call. There are 12 residues in the CDR3. In germline, CDR1 is LNHDA, CDR2 SQIVND (reference sequence). Deletions cut 5 bases from V and 4 bases from J, with 8 bases between. The CDR3 is CASSRPRETQYF. CDR3 DNA: TGTGCCAGTAGTCGGCCCCGAGAGACCCAGTACTTC.

The chain employs TRBV10-2 and TRBJ2-3; D is ambiguous. Germline V gene sequence: CDR1 WSHSY, CDR2 SAAADI. The CDR3 totals 12 residues. Trimming took 3 bases from V and 4 from J, leaving 5 bases between them. The CDR3 region is CASSDLSDTQYF. CDR3 bases: TGCGCCAGCAGTGACCTGTCAGATACGCAGTATTTT.

The chain combines TRBV28 with TRBJ2-5; D remains unclear. The CDR3 has 12 residues. Germline V gene sequence: CDR1 MDHEN, CDR2 SYDVKM. V lost 4 bases and J lost 4, with 7 bases in between. CDR3 loop: CASSSPRETQYF. CDR3 bases: TGTGCCAGCAGTTCGCCAAGAGAGACCCAGTACTTC.

This sequence joins TRBV7-3 and TRBJ2-1; 8 positions match TRBD1. There are 15 residues in the CDR3. Germline V gives CDR1 SGHTA, CDR2 FQGTGA. Losses at the gene ends were 5 bases for V and 1 base for J; bases not matched to a gene: 4. DNA of the CDR3: TGTGCCAGCAGCCAAGGGACAGGTTCCTACAATGAGCAGTTCTTC. It specifies CASSQGTGSYNEQFF. Looking up the rest from reference TRBV7-3 and TRBJ2-1 gives the full variable domain: GAGVSQTPSNKVTEKGKYVELRCDPISGHTALYWYRQSLGQGPEFLIYFQGTGAADDSGLPNDRFFAVRPEGSVSTLKIQRTERGDSAVYLCASSQGTGSYNEQFFGPGTRLTVL.

The chain uses TRBV7-3 and TRBJ2-3; 10 positions agree with TRBD2. With V trimmed by 4 bases and J by 0 bases, 7 bases remained unmatched. Germline lookup yields CDR1 SGHTA and CDR2 FQGTGA. The length of the CDR3 is 17 residues. The CDR3 reads CASSSSGRAKSTDTQYF. CDR3 nucleotides: TGTGCCAGCAGCTCTAGCGGGAGAGCGAAAAGCACAGATACGCAGTATTTT.

The chain is built from TRBV28 and TRBJ2-2; the match to TRBD1 covers 7 bases. V was clipped by 3 bases and J by 5 bases; unmatched bases: 9. From germline, CDR1 is MDHEN and CDR2 SYDVKM. CDR3 length: 16 residues. The CDR3 coding sequence is TGTGCCAGCAGTTTCTTCGGACAGGTTTCAACCGGGGAGCTGTTTTTT. The encoded protein is CASSFFGQVSTGELFF.

This chain links TRBV6-1 with TRBJ2-5; maybe TRBD2 (5 bases). The CDR3 is 15 amino acids. Germline V lookup: CDR1 MNHNS, CDR2 SASEGT. V lost 1 base, J lost 4 bases, and 13 bases lay in between. As DNA, the CDR3 is TGTGCCAGCAGTGAAGTAGTCGGCGAGGGAGAGACCCAGTACTTC. Translating gives CASSEVVGEGETQYF.

J is TRBJ2-2 and V is TRBV23-1; 7 bases are shared with TRBD2. TRBV23-1 is an ORF, and what it does is uncertain. This CDR3 contains 19 residues. V shed 2 bases and J 4 bases; nucleotides not matched to a gene: 16. CDR3 sequence: CASSQKVSGQAFITGELFF. DNA of the CDR3: TGCGCCAGCAGTCAAAAGGTTAGCGGGCAGGCCTTTATCACCGGGGAGCTGTTTTTT.

The chain employs TRBV27 and TRBJ2-7; 9 bases fit TRBD1. The V and J ends lost 5 bases and 3 bases, in that order; junction bases with no gene match: 11. The CDR3 covers 16 residues. Germline loops: CDR1 MNHEY, CDR2 SMNVEV (reference sequence). The CDR3 reads CASSAFRQGVGYEQYF. CDR3 DNA sequence: TGTGCCAGCAGTGCTTTCCGACAGGGGGTGGGCTACGAGCAGTACTTC.

The chain is built from TRBV6-6 and TRBJ2-3; TRBD1 or TRBD2 may be the D gene (5 bases each). The germline V gene encodes CDR1 MNHNY and CDR2 SVGAGI (reference sequence). V was cut by 1 base and J by 4 bases, with 15 bases left in between. CDR3 length: 16 amino acids. For the CDR3, the DNA is TGTGCCAGCAGTTACTTACGGGAAGGGGCCGCAGATACGCAGTATTTT. Translating gives CASSYLREGAADTQYF.

The chain is built from TRBV7-2 and TRBJ2-7, with 8 nucleotides matching TRBD2. Germline CDR1 SGHTA, CDR2 FQGNSA. This CDR3 is 16 amino acids long. V shed 0 bases and J 2 bases; nucleotides not matched to a gene: 6. CDR3 coding DNA: TGTGCCAGCAGCTTAGCGCTAAGCGGGAGCACCTACGAGCAGTACTTC. Its protein product is CASSLALSGSTYEQYF.

This clone appeared a single time. The genes are TRBV12-5 and TRBJ2-2; possibly TRBD2 for D (5 bases). This CDR3 is built from 14 residues. V was pared by 2 bases and J by 4 bases, with 8 bases between. The V gene's germline CDR1 is LGHNT and CDR2 FRNRAP. The chain's CDR3 is CASGLIRGTGELFF. In nucleotides, the CDR3 is TGTGCTAGTGGTTTGATACGGGGCACCGGGGAGCTGTTTTTT. Looking up the rest from reference TRBV12-5 and TRBJ2-2 gives the full variable domain: DARVTQTPRHKVTEMGQEVTMRCQPILGHNTVFWYRQTMMQGLELLAYFRNRAPLDDSGMPKDRFSAEMPDATLATLKIQPSEPRDSAVYFCASGLIRGTGELFFGEGSRLTVL.

This sequence joins TRBV18 and TRBJ1-5, with no clear D. In germline, CDR1 is KGHSH, CDR2 LQKENI. The CDR3 has 14 amino acids. Trimming took 3 bases from V and 6 from J, leaving 12 bases between them. CDR3 loop: CASSPEGWGQPQHF. CDR3 in DNA: TGTGCCAGCTCACCTGAAGGGTGGGGTCAGCCCCAGCATTTT.

The rearrangement links TRBV2 to TRBJ2-2; TRBD2 matches at 9 bases. Trimming removed 4 bases from V and 4 bases from J; junction bases left unmatched: 4. CDR1 SNHLY and CDR2 FYNNEI come from the germline V gene. The CDR3 is 15 residues long. The CDR3 DNA sequence: TGTGCCAGCAGTGCTCTGACTAGCGGCACCGGGGAGCTGTTTTTT. Its protein is CASSALTSGTGELFF.

This chain connects TRBV5-4 to TRBJ2-4, with 8 bases lining up with TRBD1. The CDR3 runs to 14 residues. Germline V gene lookup returns CDR1 SGHNT and CDR2 YYREEE (reference sequence). The J segment lost 3 bases and the V segment lost 8 bases, leaving 7 bases of the junction unmatched. CDR3 in DNA: TGTGCCAGAGAAAAACAGGGGGACAAAAACATTCAGTACTTC. Its translation: CAREKQGDKNIQYF.

This clone has at least ten counts. The gene calls are TRBV4-1 and TRBJ1-4; D uncertain. The CDR3 is made up of 18 amino acids. The ends were cut back, 1 base at V and 0 bases at J, with 15 bases in the middle. CDR1 and CDR2 from the germline V gene are MGHRA and YSYEKL. This CDR3 reads CASSQVNMGFATNEKLFF. CDR3 bases: TGCGCCAGCAGCCAAGTCAATATGGGTTTTGCAACTAATGAAAAACTGTTTTTT.

The rearrangement links TRBV4-2 to TRBJ2-7; 9 nucleotides agree with TRBD2. This CDR3 contains 16 residues. The V gene's germline CDR1 is LGHNA and CDR2 YNFKEQ. J lost 6 bases, V lost 0 bases, and 9 bases had no gene match. Here the CDR3 reads CASSQDRGSGSPEQYF. CDR3 coding DNA: TGTGCCAGCAGCCAAGATAGGGGTAGCGGGAGCCCCGAGCAGTACTTC.

This chain connects TRBV5-5 to TRBJ2-5; the match to TRBD1 covers 8 bases. Germline values: CDR1 SGHKS, CDR2 YYEKEE (reference sequence). The CDR3 sequence is 13 residues long. Losses at the gene ends were 6 bases for V and 4 bases for J; bases not matched to a gene: 5. The CDR3 sequence: CASTRQGTETQYF. The CDR3 bases are TGTGCCAGCACCCGACAGGGGACAGAGACCCAGTACTTC.

V usage is TRBV28 and J usage is TRBJ2-5; 11 positions agree with TRBD2. The CDR3 has 15 residues. Germline V gives CDR1 MDHEN, CDR2 SYDVKM. Trimming removed 6 bases from V and 4 bases from J; junction bases left unmatched: 7. The CDR3 loop reads CASSRGLAGSETQYF. CDR3 DNA sequence: TGTGCCAGCAGCCGAGGACTAGCGGGTTCAGAGACCCAGTACTTC.

The J gene is TRBJ2-3, the V gene TRBV4-1; 9 bases align to TRBD2. This CDR3 region has 15 residues. V shed 2 bases and J 4 bases; nucleotides not matched to a gene: 4. Germline CDR1 MGHRA, CDR2 YSYEKL. The chain's CDR3 is CASSQHGLASDTQYF. The CDR3 DNA reads TGCGCCAGCAGCCAACACGGACTAGCGTCAGATACGCAGTATTTT.

This clone turned up a few times. The chain uses TRBV6-5 and TRBJ1-1; D gene ambiguous. The length of the CDR3 is 13 residues. The V end lost 2 bases, the J end lost 3 bases, and 7 bases lay between the germline ends. The germline CDR1 and CDR2 sequences are MNHEY and SVGAGI. The CDR3 nucleotides are TGTGCCAGCAGTTACGGGGTTGACACTGAAGCTTTCTTT. Its translation is CASSYGVDTEAFF.

The rearrangement links TRBV5-1 to TRBJ1-2; D not resolved. V lost 4 bases and J 4 bases, leaving 14 bases between the germline ends. CDR3 length: 14 residues. Germline V gene lookup returns CDR1 SGHRS and CDR2 YFSETQ. The CDR3 is CASSPDGSSYGYTF. CDR3 DNA sequence: TGCGCCAGCAGCCCGGACGGGAGCTCCTATGGCTACACCTTC. The whole variable domain, remainder taken from reference TRBV5-1 and TRBJ1-2, is KAGVTQTPRYLIKTRGQQVTLSCSPISGHRSVSWYQQTPGQGLQFLFEYFSETQRNKGNFPGRFSGRQFSNSRSEMNVSTLELGDSALYLCASSPDGSSYGYTFGSGTRLTVV.

Turning to this clone: The sample contains more than one DNA sequence encoding this CDR3. V is TRBV11-2 and J is TRBJ2-3; no firm D call. Germline loops: CDR1 SGHAT, CDR2 FQNNGV. The CDR3 is 12 residues long. The V end was cut by 2 bases, the J end by 4 bases, with 4 bases between. CDR3 protein: CASSLSADTQYF. CDR3 nucleotide sequence: TGTGCCAGCAGCTTAAGTGCAGATACGCAGTATTTT.

This chain joins TRBV28 and TRBJ2-2; a possible D gene is TRBD2 (6 bases). CDR3 length: 14 amino acids. Germline V gives CDR1 MDHEN, CDR2 SYDVKM. Trimming shortened V by 8 bases and J by 2 bases, and 12 bases separated the two germline ends. CDR3 sequence (DNA): TGTGCCAGCCACGGAGGGATTAACACCGGGGAGCTGTTTTTT. This codes for CASHGGINTGELFF.

This clone has a single count. The rearrangement links TRBV6-1 to TRBJ1-1, with D unclear. CDR1 is MNHNS and CDR2 is SASEGT in the germline V gene. V was clipped by 0 bases and J by 7 bases, with 21 bases between them. CDR3 length: 17 residues. CDR3 nucleotides: TGTGCCAGCAGTGAAGCGCCGATCCGGGCCCGAGGACTTGAAGCTTTCTTT. Amino acid sequence: CASSEAPIRARGLEAFF.